This T cell receptor (beta chain) was obtained from a study of regulatory T cells in long-lasting Graves disease. Of note for this clonotype: A much more abundant neighbour one base away suggests this may be a read error.

Sample time point: newly diagnosed GD, antithyroid drugs for less than 3 months. PBMC RNA was the source of the TCR library. CDR3-region Arm-PCR and iRepertoire HTBI primers produced the TCR beta libraries. TCRdb ran MiXCR on the multiplex PCR reads and lists one entry per CDR3 protein. The sample consists of 350,000 to 550,000 distinct CDR3 sequences, more than 12% of them appearing once. Germline V gene data show CDR1 as SGHRS and CDR2 as YFSETQ. The CDR3 length is 18 residues. The same specimen was also included in a second study, on T cells in Graves' hyperthyroidism and ophthalmopathy. This second study says: The study based diagnoses on clinical symptoms, serum thyroxine and TRAb, thyroid ultrasound and orbital computed tomography.

The sample in question was peripheral blood mononuclear cells (PBMCs), obtained at new diagnosis, from a patient treated with antithyroid drugs. The chain combines TRBV5-1 with TRBJ2-3, with 11 bases matching TRBD2. The J call is doubtful: the DNA matches TRBJ2-1 better. The source is a woman aged 30 to 39 with Graves disease. The CDR3 nucleotides read TGCGCCAGCAGCTGGAGGGGACTAGCGGACACAACCTACGATGAGCAGTTCTTC. Protein sequence: CASSWRGLADTTYDEQFF.